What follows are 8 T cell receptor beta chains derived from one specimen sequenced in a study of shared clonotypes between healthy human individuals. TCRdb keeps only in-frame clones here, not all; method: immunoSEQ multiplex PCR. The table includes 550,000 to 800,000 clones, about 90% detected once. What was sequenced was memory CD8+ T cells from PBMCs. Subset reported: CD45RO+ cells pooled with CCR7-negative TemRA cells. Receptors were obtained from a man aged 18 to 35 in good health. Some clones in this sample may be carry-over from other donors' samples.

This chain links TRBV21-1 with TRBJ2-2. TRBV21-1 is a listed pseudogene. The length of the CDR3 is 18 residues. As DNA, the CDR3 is TGTGCCAGCAGCAAAGCTCCGTTCAGGAGGGGGAGGACCGGGGAGCTGTTTTTT. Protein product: CASSKAPFRRGRTGELFF.

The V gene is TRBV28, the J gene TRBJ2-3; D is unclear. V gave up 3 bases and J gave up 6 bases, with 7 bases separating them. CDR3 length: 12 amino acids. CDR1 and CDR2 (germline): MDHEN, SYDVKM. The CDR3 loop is CASSFPWDTQYF. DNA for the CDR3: TGTGCCAGCAGTTTCCCGTGGGATACGCAGTATTTT.

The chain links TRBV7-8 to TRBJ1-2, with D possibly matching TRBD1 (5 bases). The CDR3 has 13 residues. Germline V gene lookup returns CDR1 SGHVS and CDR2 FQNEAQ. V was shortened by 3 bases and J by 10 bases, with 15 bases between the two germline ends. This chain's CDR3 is CASSLAGTVPYTF. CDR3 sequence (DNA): TGTGCCAGCAGCTTGGCCGGGACGGTGCCCTACACCTTC.

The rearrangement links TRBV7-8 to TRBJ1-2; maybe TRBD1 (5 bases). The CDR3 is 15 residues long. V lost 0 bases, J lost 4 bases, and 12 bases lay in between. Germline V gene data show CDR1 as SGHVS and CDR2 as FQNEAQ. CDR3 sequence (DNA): TGTGCCAGCAGCTTAGCGCTAGGGACCGGCTATGGCTACACCTTC. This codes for CASSLALGTGYGYTF.

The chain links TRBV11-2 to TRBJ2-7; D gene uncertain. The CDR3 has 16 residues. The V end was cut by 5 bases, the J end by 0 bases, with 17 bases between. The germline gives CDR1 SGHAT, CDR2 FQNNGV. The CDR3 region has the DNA TGTGCCAGCAGCCAACTGCGACGTCAATCCTCCTACGAGCAGTACTTC. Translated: CASSQLRRQSSYEQYF.

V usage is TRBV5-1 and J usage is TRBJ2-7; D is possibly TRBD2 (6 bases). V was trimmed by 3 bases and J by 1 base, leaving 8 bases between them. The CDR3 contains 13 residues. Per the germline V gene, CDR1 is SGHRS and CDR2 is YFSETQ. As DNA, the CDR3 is TGCGCCAGCAGCTCCGGACTATCCTACGAGCAGTACTTC. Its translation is CASSSGLSYEQYF.

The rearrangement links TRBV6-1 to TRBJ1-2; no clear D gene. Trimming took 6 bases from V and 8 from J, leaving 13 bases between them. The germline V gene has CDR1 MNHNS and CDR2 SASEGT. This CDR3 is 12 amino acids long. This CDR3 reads CASRTSSAGYTF. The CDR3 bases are TGTGCCAGCAGGACCTCTTCGGCCGGCTACACCTTC.

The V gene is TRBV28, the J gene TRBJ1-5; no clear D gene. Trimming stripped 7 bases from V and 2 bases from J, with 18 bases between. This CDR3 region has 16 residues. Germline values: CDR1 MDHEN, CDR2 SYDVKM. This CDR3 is CASTLGWRGGNQPQHF. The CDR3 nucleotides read TGTGCCAGCACCCTGGGGTGGAGAGGAGGCAATCAGCCCCAGCATTTT.